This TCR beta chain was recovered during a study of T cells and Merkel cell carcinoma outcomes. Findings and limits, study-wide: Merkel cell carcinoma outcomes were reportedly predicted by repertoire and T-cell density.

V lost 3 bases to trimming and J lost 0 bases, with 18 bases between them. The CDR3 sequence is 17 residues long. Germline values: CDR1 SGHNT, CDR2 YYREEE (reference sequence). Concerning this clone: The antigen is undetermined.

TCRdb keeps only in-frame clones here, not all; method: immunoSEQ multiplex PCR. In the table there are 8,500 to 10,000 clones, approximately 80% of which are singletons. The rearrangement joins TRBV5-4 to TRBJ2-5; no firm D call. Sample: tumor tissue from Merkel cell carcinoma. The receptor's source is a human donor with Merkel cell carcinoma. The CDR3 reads CASSSALTTPDQETQYF. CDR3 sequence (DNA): TGTGCCAGCAGCTCAGCCCTGACAACCCCTGACCAAGAGACCCAGTACTTC.